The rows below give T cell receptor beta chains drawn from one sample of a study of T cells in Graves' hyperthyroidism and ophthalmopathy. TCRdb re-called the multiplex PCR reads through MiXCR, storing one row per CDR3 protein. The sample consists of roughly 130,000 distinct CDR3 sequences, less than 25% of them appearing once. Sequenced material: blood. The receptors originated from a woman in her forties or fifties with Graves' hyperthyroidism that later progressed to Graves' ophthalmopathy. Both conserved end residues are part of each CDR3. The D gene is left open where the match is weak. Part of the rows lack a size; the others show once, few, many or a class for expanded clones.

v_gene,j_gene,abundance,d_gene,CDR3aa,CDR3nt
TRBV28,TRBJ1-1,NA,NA,CASSTGGEAFF,TGTGCCAGCAGTACGGGGGGTGAAGCTTTCTTT
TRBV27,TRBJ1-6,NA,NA,CVSRRDTGNSPLHF,TGTGTCAGCAGACGGGACACGGGGAATTCACCCCTCCACTTT
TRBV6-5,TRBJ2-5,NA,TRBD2,CASSSAGGPSETQYF,TGTGCCAGCAGTTCCGCGGGAGGGCCCTCTGAGACCCAGTACTTC
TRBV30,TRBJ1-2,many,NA,CAWRLPGRNYGYTF,TGTGCCTGGCGCCTCCCGGGACGGAACTATGGCTACACCTTC
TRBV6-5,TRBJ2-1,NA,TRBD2,CASSYIGGSSGGNEQFF,TGTGCCAGCAGTTACATCGGCGGGTCCAGCGGGGGAAATGAGCAGTTCTTC
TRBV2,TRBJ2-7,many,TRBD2,CASTGTSGRFSYEQYF,TGTGCCAGCACCGGGACTAGCGGGAGGTTCTCCTACGAGCAGTACTTC
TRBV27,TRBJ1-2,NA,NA,CASRPIDSSYGYTF,TGTGCCAGCAGGCCTATTGACAGTTCCTATGGCTACACCTTC
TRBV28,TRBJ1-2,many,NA,CASSLGRGYGYTF,TGTGCCAGCAGTTTAGGCCGGGGCTATGGCTACACCTTC
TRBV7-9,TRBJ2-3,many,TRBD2,CASSFPAGESDTQYF,TGTGCCAGCAGCTTCCCAGCGGGAGAGTCAGATACGCAGTATTTT
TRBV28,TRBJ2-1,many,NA,CASSLEGDNEQFF,TGTGCCAGCAGTTTAGAGGGTGACAATGAGCAGTTCTTC
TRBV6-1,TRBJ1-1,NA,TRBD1,CASRHDRDAFF,TGTGCCAGCAGACACGACAGGGATGCTTTCTTT
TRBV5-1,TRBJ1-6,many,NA,CASSLSWDNSPLHF,TGCGCCAGCAGCTTGAGCTGGGATAATTCACCCCTCCACTTT
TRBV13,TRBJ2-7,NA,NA,CASSLTGGYEQYF,TGTGCCAGCAGCCTAACCGGGGGCTACGAGCAGTACTTC
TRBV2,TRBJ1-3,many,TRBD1,CASSRTGPGNGNTIYF,TGTGCCAGCAGTCGGACAGGGCCGGGCAACGGAAACACCATATATTTT
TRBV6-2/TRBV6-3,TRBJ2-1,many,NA,CASSYGGSSYNEQFF,TGTGCCAGCAGTTACGGAGGGAGCTCCTACAATGAGCAGTTCTTC
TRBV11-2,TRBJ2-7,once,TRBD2,CASSPGLAGGPRFEQYF,TGTGCCAGCAGCCCAGGCCTAGCGGGAGGGCCTCGGTTCGAGCAGTACTTC
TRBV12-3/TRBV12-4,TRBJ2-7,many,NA,CASSLKAGYEQYF,TGTGCCAGCAGTTTAAAGGCCGGCTACGAGCAGTACTTC
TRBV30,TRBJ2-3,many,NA,CAWSADRYTDTQYF,TGTGCCTGGAGCGCGGACCGGTACACAGATACGCAGTATTTT
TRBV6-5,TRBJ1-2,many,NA,CASSYSGDGYTF,TGTGCCAGCAGTTACTCTGGGGATGGCTACACCTTC
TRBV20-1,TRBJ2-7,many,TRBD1,CSAITGQGRRHEQYF,TGCAGTGCGATAACGGGACAGGGTAGACGGCACGAGCAGTACTTC
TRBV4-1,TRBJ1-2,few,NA,CASSQPTGGYTF,TGCGCCAGCAGCCAACCGACTGGGGGCTACACCTTC
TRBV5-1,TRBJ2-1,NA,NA,CASSSGLYAAEQFF,TGCGCCAGCAGCTCTGGTCTCTACGCGGCTGAGCAGTTCTTC
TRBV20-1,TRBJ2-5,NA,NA,CSVWRGQETQYF,TGCAGTGTCTGGCGGGGTCAAGAGACCCAGTACTTC
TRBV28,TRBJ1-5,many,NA,CASSSKGVQPQHF,TGTGCCAGCAGTTCCAAAGGGGTTCAGCCCCAGCATTTT
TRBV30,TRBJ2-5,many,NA,CAWSVQGGETQYF,TGTGCCTGGAGTGTACAGGGGGGGGAGACCCAGTACTTC
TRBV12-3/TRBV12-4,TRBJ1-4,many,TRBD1,CASRLGQGNEKLFF,TGTGCCAGCAGACTGGGACAGGGGAATGAAAAACTGTTTTTT
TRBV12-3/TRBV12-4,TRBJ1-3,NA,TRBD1,CASSTLQGGGNTIYF,TGTGCCAGCAGCACACTACAGGGGGGTGGAAACACCATATATTTT
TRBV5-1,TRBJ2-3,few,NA,CASSSGRGGTDTQYF,TGCGCCAGCAGCTCCGGGAGAGGGGGCACAGATACGCAGTATTTT
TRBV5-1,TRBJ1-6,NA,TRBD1,CASSSFMGTGNSPLHF,TGCGCCAGCAGCTCCTTTATGGGGACAGGCAATTCACCCCTCCACTTT
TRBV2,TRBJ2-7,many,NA,CASTRTFSSYEQYF,TGTGCCAGCACCCGGACTTTCAGCTCCTACGAGCAGTACTTC
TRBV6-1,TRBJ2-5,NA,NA,CASSEGRAYQETQYF,TGTGCCAGCAGTGAAGGCCGGGCGTACCAAGAGACCCAGTACTTC
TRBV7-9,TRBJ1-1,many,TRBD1,CASSSFLRGRILAEAFF,TGTGCCAGCAGCTCATTCCTCAGGGGGAGGATCTTGGCTGAAGCTTTCTTT
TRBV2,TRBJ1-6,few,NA,CASTSTKGPDSPLHF,TGTGCCAGCACCTCCACGAAGGGTCCGGATTCACCCCTCCACTTT
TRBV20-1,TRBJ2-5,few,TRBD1,CSAREGRGLGQETQYF,TGCAGTGCTAGAGAGGGCAGGGGGCTTGGGCAAGAGACCCAGTACTTC
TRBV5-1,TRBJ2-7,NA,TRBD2,CASSSGTSAVLPYEQYF,TGCGCCAGCAGCTCCGGGACTAGCGCCGTCCTCCCCTACGAGCAGTACTTC
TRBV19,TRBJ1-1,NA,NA,CASIPRDKNTEAFF,TGTGCCAGTATCCCCAGGGATAAAAACACTGAAGCTTTCTTT
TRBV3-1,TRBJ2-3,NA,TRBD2,CASSQGGLAALVGTDTQYF,TGTGCCAGCAGCCAAGGCGGACTAGCGGCCTTGGTAGGCACAGATACGCAGTATTTT
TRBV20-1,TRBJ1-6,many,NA,CSARVATLRNSPLHF,TGCAGTGCTAGAGTGGCGACCTTGAGAAATTCACCCCTCCACTTT
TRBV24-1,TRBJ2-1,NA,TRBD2,CATSDATSGSTYEQFF,TGTGCCACCAGTGACGCGACTAGCGGATCTACGTACGAGCAGTTCTTC
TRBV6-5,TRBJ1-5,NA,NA,CASSYSRQQPQHF,TGTGCCAGCAGTTACTCGAGGCAACAGCCCCAGCATTTT
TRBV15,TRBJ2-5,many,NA,CATSESGSGETQYF,TGTGCCACCAGCGAGTCGGGGAGTGGTGAGACCCAGTACTTC